This section outlines one TCR beta chain sequence together with its context. The CDR3 runs to 15 residues. V was trimmed by 3 bases and J by 1 base, leaving 14 bases between them. Germline CDR1 SGDLS, CDR2 YYNGEE. As handled by the study authors: The assay estimated nucleated cells by amplifying reference gene primers. Clones were read by immunoSEQ multiplex PCR, and TCRdb kept only the in-frame ones, dropping some. D and trimming were read from the DNA, whereas the V and J calls and clone size are those reported in that table. The table has 200,000 to 250,000 clones, around 84% seen once; the top ten hold over 15%. The entry originates in a study of blood T cell repertoires in COVID-19. Whole-study context: Donors in the United States, Italy and Spain gave samples during acute or convalescent COVID-19. Sources were T cells, B-cell-depleted T cells, or PBMCs; the material itself was cDNA or gDNA.

V is TRBV9 and J is TRBJ2-7; D is possibly TRBD1 (6 bases). This TCR came from a woman aged 80 or over with active or convalescent COVID-19. Source material: peripheral blood. The CDR3 loop is CASSGTGLGSYEQYF. The CDR3 bases are TGTGCCAGCAGCGGAACAGGGTTGGGGTCCTACGAGCAGTACTTC. The whole variable domain, filled in from reference TRBV9 and TRBJ2-7, reads DSGVTQTPKHLITATGQRVTLRCSPRSGDLSVYWYQQSLDQGLQFLIQYYNGEERAKGNILERFSAQQFPDLHSELNLSSLELGDSALYFCASSGTGLGSYEQYFGPGTRLTVT.